This T cell receptor beta chain was found in a study of OX40 agonist ivuxolimab in advanced cancers. Study information: Mean age around 60 years, range about 23 to 85; just over 80% male. Prior checkpoint blockade (anti-PD-1, anti-PD-L1 or anti-CTLA-4) was permitted; around 40% had it. Study-wide results and caveats: Expanded peripheral T cell antigen specificity was not determined.

A remark on this clone: What it binds is not known.

Sequenced by immunoSEQ multiplex PCR; TCRdb stores in-frame clones only, minus some. There are 75,000 to 90,000 clones in the sample; 70% to 85% occur only once, and around 7.8% lies in the top ten. The material sequenced was CD4+ or CD8+ T cells sorted from blood, taken in a trial of the OX40 agonist ivuxolimab. This sequence was found in an adult with an advanced solid tumor such as melanoma, head and neck, liver or kidney cancer.

The CDR3 loop reads CASSIRGGWDTQYF. CDR3 nucleotides: TGTGCCAGTAGTATTCGGGGAGGTTGGGATACGCAGTATTTT. The rearrangement uses TRBV19 and TRBJ2-3, with D tentatively TRBD2 (6 bases). This CDR3 region has 14 residues. V lost 3 bases and J lost 6, with 13 bases in between. Germline V CDR1 and CDR2: LNHDA, SQIVND (reference sequence).